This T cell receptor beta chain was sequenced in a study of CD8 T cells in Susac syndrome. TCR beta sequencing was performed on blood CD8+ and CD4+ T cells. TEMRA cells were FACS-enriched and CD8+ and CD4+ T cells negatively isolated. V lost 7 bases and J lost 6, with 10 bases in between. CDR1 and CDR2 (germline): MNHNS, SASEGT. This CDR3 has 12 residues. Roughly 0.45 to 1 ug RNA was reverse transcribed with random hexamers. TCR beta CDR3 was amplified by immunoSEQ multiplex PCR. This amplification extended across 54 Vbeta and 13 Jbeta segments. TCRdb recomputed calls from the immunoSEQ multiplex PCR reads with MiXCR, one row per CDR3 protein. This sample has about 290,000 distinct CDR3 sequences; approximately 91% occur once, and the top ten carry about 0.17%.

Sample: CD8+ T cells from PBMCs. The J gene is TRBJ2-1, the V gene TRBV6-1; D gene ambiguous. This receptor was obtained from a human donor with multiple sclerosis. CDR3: CASIGQSNEQFF. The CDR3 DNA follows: TGTGCCAGCATAGGTCAGTCCAATGAGCAGTTCTTC.